Sequencing of this T cell receptor (beta chain) was carried out in a study of T cell clonality in common variable immunodeficiency. This clone was seen repeatedly, ten times or more. Its specificity is unknown. Read sequence stops 3 residues before the CDR3 end, and the germline J gene provides the missing end. All CVID subjects were on immunoglobulin replacement for at least one year. Donors gave roughly 4.5 to 8.5 ml heparinized peripheral whole blood. The CDR3 sequence is 12 residues long. The ends were cut back, 8 bases at V and 5 bases at J, with 13 bases in the middle. The germline V gene has CDR1 LNHDA and CDR2 SQIVND (reference sequence). Sequencing input was equivalent genomic DNA from CVID and controls. Assay used: immunoSEQ multiplex PCR; TCRdb lists only in-frame clones, some missing. The data show tens of thousands of clones, none appearing only once, with roughly 3% held by the ten largest.

Overall study findings and caveats: Shared TCRbeta clones were fewer between CVID subjects than controls. In common variable immunodeficiency, TCR beta chains reportedly carried fewer deletions and N-nucleotide insertions.

The chain is built from TRBV19 and TRBJ2-7, with D tentatively TRBD2 (5 bases). This TCR was sampled from a human donor with common variable immunodeficiency. Sequencing was done on a sample of peripheral blood mononuclear cells. CDR3 region: CASGLGDHEQYF. Partial CDR3 DNA: TGTGCCAGTGGTCTCGGGGATCACGAG.